Below, 27 T cell receptor delta chains from the same sample are listed, as sequenced in a study of γδ T cells in repeated Plasmodium falciparum infection. Gammadelta T cells were flow-sorted from PBMC into Vgamma9/Vdelta2+ and Vdelta2-negative populations for bulk analysis. With CATT, TCRdb re-called clones from the multiplex PCR reads. This table holds roughly 86,000 delta-chain clones, more than 1.4% found once. The sequenced material came from gamma-delta T cells from blood. The receptor set was obtained from a pool of human donors (malaria-infected and uninfected, not separated).

This clone occurred many times. The protein recorded in TCRdb matches a much larger clone and deviates from this DNA's translation at residue 8, suggesting a read error; the protein here is obtained by translating the DNA. V gene TRDV1 combines with J gene TRDJ1, with 8 bases lining up with TRDD3. The J gene, missing from TCRdb, was assigned here through DNA to germline matching. Germline trimming cut 4 bases from V and 3 bases from J; bases unmatched to any gene: 25. CDR1 TSWWSYY and CDR2 QGS come from the germline V gene. This CDR3 is 21 amino acids long. CDR3 sequence: CALGGQFYTYTGGRGADKLIF. The CDR3 bases are TGTGCTCTTGGGGGACAATTCTATACGTATACTGGGGGCCGGGGGGCCGATAAACTCATCTTT.

In its sample, this clone was seen many times. This chain joins TRDV1 and TRDJ1; D is possibly TRDD3 (6 bases). The CDR3 is 18 residues long. The V gene's germline CDR1 is TSWWSYY and CDR2 QGS. V lost 0 bases and J 0 bases, leaving 17 bases between the germline ends. CDR3: CALGELWGLPWNTDKLIF. CDR3 coding DNA: TGTGCTCTTGGGGAACTTTGGGGGCTCCCCTGGAACACCGATAAACTCATCTTT.

This clone was picked up a small number of times. Only one base separates this from a far larger clonotype, so it likely reflects a read error. In the same sample, other DNA sequences code for this CDR3. The J gene is TRDJ1, the V gene TRDV1; possibly TRDD3 for D (5 bases). The CDR3 loop spans 20 amino acids. Germline CDR1 reads TSWWSYY; CDR2 reads QGS. CDR3: CALGERLYWGASLLPDKLIF. CDR3 coding DNA: TGTGCTCTTGGTGAAAGACTATATTGGGGCGCGTCTCTCTTGCCCGATAAGCTCATCTTT.

As concerns this clone: A far larger clone is only one base removed, so a read error is likely. The same CDR3 arises from other DNA sequences in this sample as well. This chain links TRDV3 with TRDJ1; TRDD3 agrees at 7 bases. This CDR3 is built from 18 residues. Germline loops: CDR1 TVYSNPD, CDR2 GDNSRS (reference sequence). CDR3 region: CASRNLPGGPLYTDKLIF. CDR3 nucleotides: TGCGCCTCTAGGAACCTACCTGGGGGTCCCTTATACACCGATAAACTCATCTTT. Full variable domain (rest looked up from reference TRDV3 and TRDJ1): CDKVTQSSPDQTVASGSEVVLLCTYDTVYSNPDLFWYRIRPDYSFQFVFYGDNSRSEGADFTQGRFSVKHILTQKAFHLVISPVRTEDSATYYCASRNLPGGPLYTDKLIFGKGTRVTVEP.

About this clone itself: This likely stems from a read error, as it lies one base from a far larger clone. The same CDR3 is also encoded by other DNA sequences in this sample. CDR3 DNA sequence: TGTGCCTTACAGTACTGGGGGATATCGTACACCGATAAACTCATCTTC. This codes for CALQYWGISYTDKLIF. The gene calls are TRDV3 and TRDJ1; 11 bases map to TRDD3. Germline values: CDR1 TVYSNPD, CDR2 GDNSRS (reference sequence). The CDR3 is 16 residues long. Looking up the rest from reference TRDV3 and TRDJ1 gives the full variable domain: CDKVTQSSPDQTVASGSEVVLLCTYDTVYSNPDLFWYRIRPDYSFQFVFYGDNSRSEGADFTQGRFSVKHILTQKAFHLVISPVRTEDSATYYCALQYWGISYTDKLIFGKGTRVTVEP.

This clone was seen many times. TCRdb's protein for this DNA is that of a much larger clone and differs from the translation at residue 6, likely a read error; the protein shown is the DNA translation. The genes are TRDV1 and TRDJ1; D remains ambiguous. Here the J gene came from matching the DNA to germline, since TCRdb omits it. This CDR3 is 17 amino acids long. The germline V gene encodes CDR1 TSWWSYY and CDR2 QGS. Trimming took off 4 bases at V and 0 bases at J, with 18 bases between the two ends. CDR3 in amino acids: CALGARWFPPYTDKLIF. The DNA for the CDR3 is TGTGCTCTTGGGGCGAGGTGGTTCCCCCCGTACACCGATAAACTCATCTTT.

On this clone itself: A far larger clone is only one base removed, so a read error is likely. This same CDR3 is encoded by further DNA sequences in the sample. The CDR3 DNA reads as TGTGCCTGTGGCAAACACTTCCTAATGAGGGGGATACGCTCCCGGGGTTGTACCGATAAACTCATCTTT. Translation: CACGKHFLMRGIRSRGCTDKLIF. V gene TRDV2 combines with J gene TRDJ1, with 10 bases aligning to TRDD3. TCRdb leaves out the J gene; it was filled in here by matching the DNA to germline. This CDR3 has 23 amino acids. The J segment lost 2 bases and the V segment lost 5 bases, leaving 31 bases of the junction unmatched. From germline, CDR1 is GEAIGNYY and CDR2 EKD.

Concerning this clone: This may be a read error: a much more frequent sequence differs by one nucleotide. In the same sample, other DNA sequences code for this CDR3. This chain connects TRDV1 to TRDJ1, with 10 bases aligning to TRDD3. This CDR3 is built from 20 residues. Germline V gives CDR1 TSWWSYY, CDR2 QGS. CDR3 residues: CALGETFPRTGGWKTYKLIF. CDR3 DNA sequence: TGTGCCCTTGGGGAAACCTTTCCCCGTACTGGGGGATGGAAAACTTATAAACTCATCTTT.

This clone appeared many times. The J gene is TRDJ1, the V gene TRDV2, with 9 bases that match TRDD3. Germline trimming cut 3 bases from V and 0 bases from J; bases unmatched to any gene: 13. The germline CDR1 and CDR2 sequences are GEAIGNYY and EKD. CDR3 size: 18 residues. CDR3 protein: CACDPLGTGGNYTDKLIF. In DNA form, the CDR3 reads TGTGCCTGTGACCCCTTAGGAACTGGGGGAAATTACACCGATAAACTCATCTTT.

This clone was counted between two and nine times. The protein TCRdb gives is from a much larger clone and does not agree with this DNA's translation at residue 5, likely a read error; the protein shown here comes from the DNA. The J gene is TRDJ1, the V gene TRDV1; 7 nucleotides align to TRDD3. TCRdb does not report a J gene; here it was assigned by matching the DNA to germline references. The CDR3 covers 24 residues. Germline CDR1 reads TSWWSYY; CDR2 reads QGS. Trimming at V came to 5 bases and at J to 1 base, leaving 34 bases not matched to a gene. The CDR3 DNA reads as TGTGCTCTTGGGAAAGGGGAAGGAACGGTCATTCCAGTACTGGGGATTGCCTGCACCGATAAACTCATCTTT. Translating gives CALGKGEGTVIPVLGIACTDKLIF.

This clone was counted between two and nine times. TCRdb has a much larger clone's protein, which differs at residue 14 from the translation of this DNA, likely because of a read error; what is shown is the protein translated from the DNA. A V gene of TRDV2 was called, but no J gene was assigned; the table's D call, TRDD3, has no DNA check behind it. The CDR3 totals 16 residues. Per the germline V gene, CDR1 is GEAIGNYY and CDR2 is EKD. The CDR3 sequence is CACDTQRFNGGDKPIF. CDR3 in DNA: TGTGCCTGTGACACCCAGAGATTTAACGGGGGCGATAAACCCATCTTT.

Only a few counts were recorded for this clone. This DNA's translation and the protein TCRdb lists, from a much larger clone, do not match at residue 15, likely due to a read error; the protein shown is translated from the DNA. This chain connects TRDV1 to TRDJ1; either TRDD2 or TRDD3 may supply D (6 bases each). Germline V gene sequence: CDR1 TSWWSYY, CDR2 QGS. The CDR3 runs 21 residues. Trimming left V 4 bases short and J 0 bases short, with 30 bases between. DNA for the CDR3: TGTGCTCTTGGGGGGCACAGAGGTCCTACGCCCTGGGGAGAGCACACCGATAAACTCATCTTT. Translated: CALGGHRGPTPWGEHTDKLIF.

This clone was counted between two and nine times. Since a far larger clone is one base different, this is likely a read error. Other DNA sequences in this specimen translate into the identical CDR3. With the J gene uncalled, the V gene is TRDV1; the table calls TRDD3, which could not be checked here. Germline CDR1 TSWWSYY, CDR2 QGS. The CDR3 totals 18 residues. This CDR3 reads CALGELKPWGMIVDKLIF. The CDR3, as DNA: TGTGCTCTTGGGGAACTTAAACCCTGGGGGATGATTGTGGATAAGCTCATCTTT.

About this clone: A far larger clone is one base from this, pointing to a likely read error. Other DNA sequences within the sample encode an identical CDR3. J is TRDJ3 and V is TRDV2; a weak D match, TRDD3 (5 bases). The J gene, missing from TCRdb, was assigned here through DNA to germline matching. The CDR3 runs to 19 residues. CDR1 is GEAIGNYY, CDR2 EKD, per germline. The CDR3 sequence: CACDTTGGKSSWDTRQMFF. CDR3 nucleotide sequence: TGTGCCTGTGACACAACTGGAGGTAAGAGCTCCTGGGACACACGACAGATGTTTTTC.

This clone was counted between two and nine times. One end of the junction varies from germline; a read error may be responsible. Distinct nucleotide sequences in the sample also encode this CDR3. The V gene is TRDV1, the J gene TRDJ1; D is perhaps TRDD2 (5 bases). Matching the DNA to germline supplied the J gene, which TCRdb does not give. The CDR3 sequence is 22 residues long. Germline V lookup: CDR1 TSWWSYY, CDR2 QGS. As DNA, the CDR3 is TGTGCTCTTGGGGGTCCTCCCTCCCCAGTTCTTTGGCGTTTCCTGTACACCGACAAACTCATCTTT. Translating gives CALGGPPSPVLWRFLYTDKLIF.

There are many counts of this clone. Other DNA sequences in this specimen translate into the identical CDR3. The chain carries TRDV2 and TRDJ1; 11 bases match TRDD3. Germline V lookup: CDR1 GEAIGNYY, CDR2 EKD. Trimming took 2 bases from V and 2 from J; bases not matched to a gene: 18. The CDR3 totals 20 residues. The CDR3 DNA reads TGTGCCTGTGACAAACCTTCCTACTGGGGGATAGAGAGGTATACCGATAAACTCATCTTT. Protein sequence: CACDKPSYWGIERYTDKLIF.

This clone was seen many times. Just one base apart from a much larger clone, this may be a read error. This chain joins TRDV1 and TRDJ1; unclear D gene. The CDR3 extends over 13 amino acids. Trimming shortened V by 1 base and J by 0 bases, and 3 bases separated the two germline ends. Germline CDR1 TSWWSYY, CDR2 QGS. The CDR3 DNA follows: TGTGCTCTTGGGGAACCCTACACCGATAAACTCATCTTT. Protein sequence: CALGEPYTDKLIF.

For this clone: A far larger clone is one base from this, pointing to a likely read error. The sample has other DNA sequences that encode this CDR3 too. The chain carries TRDV3 and TRDJ1; TRDD3 matches 9 bases. Germline values: CDR1 TVYSNPD, CDR2 GDNSRS (reference sequence). This CDR3 contains 18 residues. Here the CDR3 reads CAPSSECSTGGDTDKLIF. CDR3 in DNA: TGTGCCCCTTCTTCGGAATGCAGTACTGGGGGAGACACTGATAAACTCATCTTT.

This clone came up a few times. Translating this DNA gives a protein that differs at residue 8 from the TCRdb one, which belongs to a much larger clone; a read error is likely, and the protein shown is this translation. The chain links TRDV1 to TRDJ3; 12 bases line up with TRDD3. No J gene was available from TCRdb, and it was assigned here by a germline match of the DNA. The junction had 14 bases not matched to a gene; V was cut back by 2 bases and J by 0 bases. The CDR3 runs 23 residues. CDR1 TSWWSYY and CDR2 QGS come from the germline V gene. DNA of the CDR3: TGTGCTCTTGGGGAAAGAGCACCACTGGGGGATACAGTATCCTCCTGGGACACCCGACAGATGTTTTTC. It is translated as CALGERAPLGDTVSSWDTRQMFF.

This clone was detected a few times. A read error is likely here: a far larger clone is one base away. Other nucleotide sequences from this sample produce the same CDR3. The chain is built from TRDV2 and TRDJ2, with a possible D match to TRDD3 (5 bases). CDR1 is GEAIGNYY and CDR2 is EKD in the germline V gene. The CDR3 is 16 amino acids. The CDR3 loop is CACDIIGVGETAQLFF. The CDR3 DNA is TGTGCCTGTGACATAATTGGGGTGGGAGAGACAGCTCAACTCTTCTTT.

In the case of this clone: The protein TCRdb lists belongs to a much larger clone and differs from this DNA's translation at residue 4, which points to a read error; the protein shown is made from the DNA. CDR3 region: CACEPLGSGRDKLIF. Here the CDR3 DNA reads TGTGCCTGTGAACCCCTGGGGAGCGGACGCGATAAACTCATCTTT. The chain recombines TRDV2 with TRDJ1; D may be TRDD3 (6 bases). V dropped 4 bases and J dropped 4 bases, with 18 bases sitting between them. The germline V gene has CDR1 GEAIGNYY and CDR2 EKD. The CDR3 sequence is 15 residues long.

This clone has a handful of counts. A far larger clone is only one base removed, so a read error is likely. Other DNA sequences in the same sample also yield this CDR3. V is TRDV1 and J is TRDJ1; 7 bases align to TRDD3. Germline CDR1 is TSWWSYY and CDR2 is QGS. The V segment lost 3 bases and the J segment 2 bases; nucleotides outside the gene matches: 9. CDR3 length: 16 amino acids. The CDR3 loop is CALGELNWGITDKLIF. CDR3 coding DNA: TGTGCTCTTGGGGAGCTCAACTGGGGTATAACCGATAAACTCATCTTT.

Turning to this clone: A far larger clone is only one base removed, so a read error is likely. In the same sample, other DNA sequences code for this CDR3. J is TRDJ1 and V is TRDV2; 11 bases agree with TRDD3. The J gene, left out of TCRdb, was set here by checking the DNA against germline. The CDR3 runs 15 residues. Germline V gene sequence: CDR1 GEAIGNYY, CDR2 EKD. The J segment lost 5 bases and the V segment lost 3 bases, leaving 7 bases of the junction unmatched. The CDR3 loop is CACDRLGDTSDKLIF. CDR3 sequence (DNA): TGTGCCTGTGACCGGCTGGGGGATACCTCTGATAAACTCATCTTT.

This clone was seen a handful of times. TCRdb lists the protein of a much larger clone for this DNA, which differs at residue 5, so this is likely a read error; the protein given here is translated from the DNA itself. The rearrangement links TRDV1 to TRDJ1; D is perhaps TRDD3 (6 bases). Trimming pared 5 bases from V and 0 bases from J, leaving 25 bases between. This CDR3 region has 19 residues. The germline gives CDR1 TSWWSYY, CDR2 QGS. CDR3 residues: CALGLAIRKTNPYTDKLIF. The CDR3, as DNA: TGTGCTCTTGGGCTTGCGATACGTAAAACCAACCCGTACACCGATAAACTCATCTTT.

This clone was picked up a small number of times. Translating this DNA gives a protein that differs at residue 19 from the TCRdb one, which belongs to a much larger clone; a read error is likely, and the protein shown is this translation. The chain carries TRDV1 and TRDJ4; TRDD3 matches 9 bases. The V gene end was trimmed by 4 bases and the J gene end by 3 bases; junction bases not matched to a gene: 39. Germline loops: CDR1 TSWWSYY, CDR2 QGS. The CDR3 sequence is 25 residues long. The CDR3 DNA reads as TGTGCTCTTGGGGGTCCCCATGGACGGCTTGTCCCAATCGACCATGTACTGGGGGAGAAAGGACCCCTGATCTTT. This gives the protein CALGGPHGRLVPIDHVLGEKGPLIF.

This clone was recorded a few times. TCRdb pairs this DNA with a much larger clone's protein that differs at residue 20, likely a read error; the protein shown was translated from the DNA. The chain uses TRDV1 and TRDJ1; 10 bases line up with TRDD3. The J gene, missing from TCRdb, was assigned here through DNA to germline matching. Germline-derived CDR1 and CDR2 are TSWWSYY and QGS. V trimming: 0 bases; J trimming: 2 bases; junction bases outside the gene matches: 36. This CDR3 region has 27 residues. CDR3 nucleotide sequence: TGTGCTCTTGGGGAACTAGTCTTCCTACAATCTGGGGGATATCACCTCCGACTGGCGCATCGTACCGATAAACTCATCTTT. It yields the protein CALGELVFLQSGGYHLRLAHRTDKLIF.

Comments on this clone: This DNA's translation and the protein TCRdb lists, from a much larger clone, do not match at residue 8, likely due to a read error; the protein shown is translated from the DNA. The V gene is TRDV1, the J gene TRDJ1; the match to TRDD3 covers 10 bases. TCRdb supplies no J gene; here it was assigned by aligning the nucleotide sequence to germline. The CDR3 contains 19 residues. CDR1 is TSWWSYY, CDR2 QGS, per germline. Trimming took 2 bases from V and 8 from J; bases not matched to a gene: 20. CDR3 amino acids: CALGEGGTRGTGGWEKLIF. The CDR3 nucleotides are TGTGCTCTTGGGGAAGGAGGGACGCGCGGTACTGGGGGATGGGAGAAACTCATCTTT.